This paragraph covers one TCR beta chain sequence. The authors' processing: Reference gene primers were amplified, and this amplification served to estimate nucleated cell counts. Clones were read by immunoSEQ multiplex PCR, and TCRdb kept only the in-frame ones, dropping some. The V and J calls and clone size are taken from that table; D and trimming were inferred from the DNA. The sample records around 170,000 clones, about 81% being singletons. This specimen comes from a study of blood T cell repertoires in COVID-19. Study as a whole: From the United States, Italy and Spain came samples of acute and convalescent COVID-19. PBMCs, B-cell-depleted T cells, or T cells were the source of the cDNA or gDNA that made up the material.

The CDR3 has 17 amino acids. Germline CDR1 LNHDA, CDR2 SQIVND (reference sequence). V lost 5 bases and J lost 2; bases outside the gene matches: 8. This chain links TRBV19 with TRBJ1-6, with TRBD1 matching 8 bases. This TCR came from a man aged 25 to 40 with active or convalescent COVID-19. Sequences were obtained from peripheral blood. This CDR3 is CASSSRTGRTYNSPLHF. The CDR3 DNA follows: TGTGCCAGTAGTTCCCGGACAGGGCGTACCTATAATTCACCCCTCCACTTT.